The source of this T cell receptor (beta chain) is a study of CD8 T cells in ankylosing spondylitis. The CDR3 has 13 amino acids. The germline CDR1 and CDR2 sequences are MDHEN and SYDVKM. Libraries of TCR beta came from quantitative 5'-RACE with molecular barcodes. TCRdb reanalysed the 5' RACE reads using MiXCR and keeps one entry per CDR3 protein. The sample holds 500,000 or so distinct CDR3 sequences, under 5.5% seen once. Study conclusions and caveats: Significant enrichment of disease-linked clones was reportedly seen in matched ankylosing spondylitis synovial fluid. Among TCR beta sequences, a motif of under 10 highly homologous variants appeared characteristic of ankylosing spondylitis blood.

With regard to this clonotype: Its antigen is unidentified. A junction boundary mismatches the germline segment, possibly from a read error.

This TCR was sampled from a male donor with ankylosing spondylitis. The chain employs TRBV28 and TRBJ2-7; D call uncertain. Source material: blood, either unsorted or a sorted T cell fraction (not recorded which). CDR3 region: CASSLGRSYEEYF. In DNA form, the CDR3 reads TGTGCCAGCAGTTTAGGGCGATCCTACGAGGAGTACTTC.